Below are 31 T cell receptor beta chains sequenced from a single sample in a study of cytomegalovirus exposure and HLA in healthy donors. PCR primers comprised 60 Vbeta and 13 Jbeta primers. The table came from immunoSEQ multiplex PCR; TCRdb's copy has only in-frame clones and leaves some out. The table records around 97,000 clones, 60% to 80% of them present only once. The sequenced sample consisted of PBMCs. The receptors derive from a man aged 45-65 years in good health and CMV-seropositive.

The rearrangement uses TRBV5-1 and TRBJ2-5, with D tentatively TRBD1 (5 bases). Germline values: CDR1 SGHRS, CDR2 YFSETQ. V lost 0 bases to trimming and J lost 2 bases, with 14 bases between them. This CDR3 is built from 16 residues. CDR3 loop: CASSLARRQGQETQYF. The CDR3 bases are TGCGCCAGCAGCTTGGCCCGACGGCAGGGACAAGAGACCCAGTACTTC.

The chain employs TRBV30 and TRBJ2-7; D possibly corresponds to TRBD1 (5 bases). The V and J ends lost 0 bases and 7 bases respectively, with 16 bases between them. From germline, CDR1 is GTSNPN and CDR2 SVGIG (reference sequence). CDR3 length: 14 amino acids. Here the CDR3 reads CAWSVGLGAFEQYF. The CDR3 region has the DNA TGTGCCTGGAGTGTGGGCCTAGGGGCGTTTGAGCAGTACTTC.

The J gene is TRBJ2-2, the V gene TRBV30; TRBD2 is a possible D gene (6 bases). Trimming took off 2 bases at V and 4 bases at J, with 11 bases between the two ends. This CDR3 region has 14 residues. Germline CDR1 and CDR2: GTSNPN and SVGIG (reference sequence). In DNA form, the CDR3 reads TGTGCCTGGAGTCGTGGGGGGAGCACCGGGGAGCTGTTTTTT. Translated, it gives CAWSRGGSTGELFF.

V gene TRBV28 combines with J gene TRBJ1-3; D is ambiguous. V dropped 6 bases and J dropped 0 bases, with 9 bases sitting between them. The CDR3 has 14 amino acids. CDR1 and CDR2 from the germline V gene are MDHEN and SYDVKM. CDR3 bases: TGTGCCAGCAGGGAGACCCACTCTGGAAACACCATATATTTT. Its protein is CASRETHSGNTIYF. Full variable domain (remainder filled in from reference TRBV28 and TRBJ1-3): DVKVTQSSRYLVKRTGEKVFLECVQDMDHENMFWYRQDPGLGLRLIYFSYDVKMKEKGDIPEGYSVSREKKERFSLILESASTNQTSMYLCASRETHSGNTIYFGEGSWLTVV.

This clone was picked up a small number of times. The V call is TRBV7-9, the J call TRBJ1-1; no clear D. The V gene's germline CDR1 is SEHNR and CDR2 FQNEAQ (reference sequence). Deletions cut 2 bases from V and 9 bases from J, with 16 bases between. The CDR3 totals 14 residues. CDR3 residues: CASSLNGLEPQAFF. In nucleotides, the CDR3 is TGTGCCAGCAGCTTAAATGGTTTGGAGCCACAAGCTTTCTTT. Supplemented by reference TRBV7-9 and TRBJ1-1, the full variable domain reads DTGVSQNPRHKITKRGQNVTFRCDPISEHNRLYWYRQTLGQGPEFLTYFQNEAQLEKSRLLSDRFSAERPKGSFSTLEIQRTEQGDSAMYLCASSLNGLEPQAFFGQGTRLTVV.

The chain links TRBV6-1 to TRBJ1-6; D is unresolved. Germline V gene lookup returns CDR1 MNHNS and CDR2 SASEGT. The CDR3 sequence is 15 residues long. Trimming shortened V by 4 bases and J by 10 bases, and 17 bases separated the two germline ends. The CDR3 loop reads CASSVEGGLRSPLHF. As DNA, the CDR3 is TGTGCCAGCAGTGTGGAAGGCGGGTTAAGGTCACCCCTCCACTTT.

This rearrangement joins TRBV29-1 to TRBJ2-3; tentative D call: TRBD2 (6 bases). This CDR3 has 14 residues. The germline V and J ends were trimmed by 4 bases and 4 bases, with 15 bases remaining between them. In germline, CDR1 is SQVTM, CDR2 ANQGSEA. CDR3 loop: CSVARTNSPDTQYF. In nucleotides, the CDR3 is TGCAGCGTTGCTCGGACTAATTCCCCAGATACGCAGTATTTT.

DNA for the CDR3: TGTGCCAGCAGAAAACAGGGAACTGAAGCTTTCTTT. Amino acids: CASRKQGTEAFF. The genes are TRBV7-9 and TRBJ1-1, with D maybe TRBD1 (6 bases). There are 12 residues in the CDR3. CDR1 is SEHNR and CDR2 is FQNEAQ in the germline V gene (reference sequence). V was trimmed by 6 bases and J by 5 bases, leaving 10 bases between them. Full variable domain (rest looked up from reference TRBV7-9 and TRBJ1-1): DTGVSQNPRHKITKRGQNVTFRCDPISEHNRLYWYRQTLGQGPEFLTYFQNEAQLEKSRLLSDRFSAERPKGSFSTLEIQRTEQGDSAMYLCASRKQGTEAFFGQGTRLTVV.

The chain has TRBV27 and TRBJ2-1; possible D gene TRBD1, 5 bases. Germline V gene data show CDR1 as MNHEY and CDR2 as SMNVEV (reference sequence). This CDR3 region has 14 residues. V lost 7 bases to trimming and J lost 6 bases, with 16 bases between them. CDR3 DNA sequence: TGTGCCAGCAAACGCAGGGTGGGTTTCAATGAGCAGTTCTTC. Amino acids: CASKRRVGFNEQFF.

The rearrangement links TRBV6-5 to TRBJ2-7; TRBD2 matches at 7 bases. This CDR3 is 13 amino acids long. With 8 bases clipped from V and 2 bases from J, the junction kept 6 bases outside the gene matches. Germline CDR1 and CDR2: MNHEY and SVGAGI. The CDR3 DNA follows: TGTGCCAGCCAGAGCGGGACTACCTACGAGCAGTACTTC. This translates into CASQSGTTYEQYF.

The chain has TRBV5-1 and TRBJ1-4; D unresolved. Germline CDR1 SGHRS, CDR2 YFSETQ. The CDR3 has 12 amino acids. Trimming cost V 5 bases and J 6 bases, with 8 bases left between them. The CDR3 spells CASRLTDEKLFF. As DNA, the CDR3 is TGCGCCAGCAGATTGACGGATGAAAAACTGTTTTTT.

J is TRBJ2-1 and V is TRBV7-2, with D possibly being TRBD2 (5 bases). Per the germline V gene, CDR1 is SGHTA and CDR2 is FQGNSA. The CDR3 extends over 14 amino acids. V was trimmed by 3 bases and J by 2 bases, leaving 8 bases between them. The CDR3 here is CASSFAGAYNEQFF. In DNA form, the CDR3 reads TGTGCCAGCAGCTTTGCCGGGGCCTACAATGAGCAGTTCTTC.

The chain combines TRBV7-3 with TRBJ2-1, with 14 bases lining up with TRBD2. V trimming: 5 bases; J trimming: 8 bases; junction bases outside the gene matches: 5. This CDR3 region has 15 residues. Looked up from germline, CDR1 is SGHTA and CDR2 is FQGTGA. The CDR3 region is CASSGTSGRGHEQFF. The CDR3 region has the DNA TGTGCCAGCAGCGGGACTAGCGGGAGAGGGCATGAGCAGTTCTTC.

The V gene is TRBV29-1, the J gene TRBJ2-7; 9 positions match TRBD1. Looked up from germline, CDR1 is SQVTM and CDR2 is ANQGSEA. V shed 3 bases, J shed 12 bases, and the junction held 9 bases outside the gene matches. The CDR3 is 12 amino acids. CDR3 protein: CSVDLSWDRAYF. In nucleotides, the CDR3 is TGCAGCGTTGATCTATCGTGGGACAGGGCGTACTTC.

The chain recombines TRBV5-4 with TRBJ2-7, with a weak D call TRBD2 (7 bases). The CDR3 runs to 15 residues. V lost 0 bases to trimming and J lost 5 bases, with 15 bases between them. Looked up from germline, CDR1 is SGHNT and CDR2 is YYREEE (reference sequence). The CDR3 spells CASSLAGGGGDEQYF. CDR3 bases: TGTGCCAGCAGCTTGGCCGGCGGGGGCGGCGACGAGCAGTACTTC. Drawing the rest from reference TRBV5-4 and TRBJ2-7, the complete variable domain is ETGVTQSPTHLIKTRGQQVTLRCSSQSGHNTVSWYQQALGQGPQFIFQYYREEENGRGNFPPRFSGLQFPNYSSELNVNALELDDSALYLCASSLAGGGGDEQYFGPGTRLTVT.

The CDR3 is CASSATMYEQYF. In DNA, the CDR3 is TGTGCCAGCTCCGCTACGATGTACGAGCAGTACTTC. V usage is TRBV6-1 and J usage is TRBJ2-5; D gene uncertain. TRBJ2-7 explains the end of the DNA better; the J call may be wrong. Germline values: CDR1 MNHNS, CDR2 SASEGT. The CDR3 sequence is 12 residues long.

The V call is TRBV4-2, the J call TRBJ2-4, with TRBD2 matching 15 bases. The CDR3 has 18 residues. The trim removed 4 bases at V and 0 bases at J, leaving 4 bases unmatched. Germline CDR1 LGHNA, CDR2 YNFKEQ. CDR3 sequence: CASSPGTSGGLAKNIQYF. CDR3 DNA: TGTGCCAGCAGCCCTGGGACTAGCGGGGGGCTAGCCAAAAACATTCAGTACTTC.

The rearrangement joins TRBV4-1 to TRBJ2-1; D gene uncertain. The V gene lost 4 bases and the J gene lost 0 bases, with 13 bases spanning the gap. The CDR3 is 16 amino acids. Germline lookup yields CDR1 MGHRA and CDR2 YSYEKL. The CDR3 sequence is CASSPHSESSYNEQFF. The CDR3 bases are TGCGCCAGCAGCCCTCATTCTGAGAGCTCCTACAATGAGCAGTTCTTC.

This chain links TRBV30 with TRBJ2-7, with D possibly matching TRBD1 (6 bases). The CDR3 runs to 13 residues. Germline V lookup: CDR1 GTSNPN, CDR2 SVGIG (reference sequence). V was trimmed by 2 bases and J by 3 bases, leaving 11 bases between them. CDR3 protein: CAWSKTGYYEQYF. In DNA, the CDR3 is TGTGCCTGGAGTAAAACAGGGTACTACGAGCAGTACTTC.

For this clone: This CDR3 is also generated by other DNA sequences in the sample. The chain uses TRBV6-1 and TRBJ1-2; D is unclear. There are 15 residues in the CDR3. Germline V gives CDR1 MNHNS, CDR2 SASEGT. Trimming took off 4 bases at V and 4 bases at J, with 16 bases between the two ends. CDR3 residues: CASSVALGGSYGYTF. The CDR3 DNA is TGTGCCAGCAGTGTAGCCTTAGGAGGGAGCTATGGCTACACCTTC.

This clone has only one observation. The chain combines TRBV11-3 with TRBJ2-7, with 8 bases aligning to TRBD2. The germline gives CDR1 SGHNT, CDR2 YENEEA. The CDR3 is 15 amino acids. With V trimmed by 0 bases and J by 3 bases, 4 bases remained unmatched. This CDR3 is CASSLEERGCYEQYF. In nucleotides, the CDR3 is TGTGCCAGCAGCTTAGAGGAGCGGGGGTGCTACGAGCAGTACTTC.

This clone was observed once. The chain combines TRBV28 with TRBJ2-7, with TRBD1 as a possible D gene (5 bases). The V gene's germline CDR1 is MDHEN and CDR2 SYDVKM. Trimming shortened V by 2 bases and J by 5 bases, and 10 bases separated the two germline ends. This CDR3 is built from 13 residues. The CDR3 DNA sequence: TGTGCCAGCAGTTTAATAGGGGTTCACGAGCAGTACTTC. As protein: CASSLIGVHEQYF.

The rearrangement uses TRBV11-2 and TRBJ2-3, with 7 nucleotides matching TRBD1. Trimming removed 6 bases from V and 4 bases from J; junction bases left unmatched: 10. CDR1 is SGHAT and CDR2 is FQNNGV in the germline V gene. This CDR3 comprises 15 residues. The CDR3 DNA reads as TGTGCCAGCAGTCCCGCCCCCGACAGGGCAGATACGCAGTATTTT. It is translated as CASSPAPDRADTQYF.

V gene TRBV25-1 combines with J gene TRBJ2-3; 7 bases align to TRBD2. This CDR3 is 17 amino acids long. V gave up 4 bases and J gave up 0 bases; unmatched junction bases: 10. Germline CDR1 MGHDK, CDR2 SYGVNS. The CDR3 here is CASSAQRDYASTDTQYF. For the CDR3, the DNA is TGTGCCAGCAGTGCACAGCGGGACTATGCCAGCACAGATACGCAGTATTTT.

This clone was observed a few times. The chain joins TRBV11-2 to TRBJ2-7; D unclear. Germline values: CDR1 SGHAT, CDR2 FQNNGV. This CDR3 comprises 11 residues. Deletions cut 5 bases from V and 2 bases from J, with 4 bases between. CDR3 sequence: CASSLTYEQYF. CDR3 DNA sequence: TGTGCCAGCAGCCTAACCTACGAGCAGTACTTC.

The CDR3 spells CASSTVAGGPLETQYF. The CDR3 region has the DNA TGTGCCAGCAGCACCGTAGCGGGAGGGCCCCTAGAGACCCAGTACTTC. The chain employs TRBV7-3 and TRBJ2-5; 11 positions agree with TRBD2. V trimming: 5 bases; J trimming: 4 bases; junction bases outside the gene matches: 9. This CDR3 is built from 16 residues. The V gene's germline CDR1 is SGHTA and CDR2 FQGTGA.

The rearrangement joins TRBV19 to TRBJ2-4, with D possibly TRBD2 on 6 matching bases. The CDR3 loop spans 17 amino acids. Germline loops: CDR1 LNHDA, CDR2 SQIVND (reference sequence). Trimming took off 5 bases at V and 1 base at J, with 18 bases between the two ends. The CDR3 DNA is TGTGCCAGTAGTTGGGATGGGGGGAGAGGGGCCAAAAACATTCAGTACTTC. Protein product: CASSWDGGRGAKNIQYF.

This rearrangement joins TRBV19 to TRBJ1-5; no definite D call. The germline CDR1 and CDR2 sequences are LNHDA and SQIVND (reference sequence). CDR3 length equals 16 residues. Trimming stripped 2 bases from V and 4 bases from J, with 15 bases between. DNA for the CDR3: TGTGCCAGTAGTATATTCCCCGGGGTTGGGAATCAGCCCCAGCATTTT. The encoded protein is CASSIFPGVGNQPQHF.

The gene calls are TRBV9 and TRBJ1-3, with TRBD1 matching 9 bases. CDR3 length: 17 amino acids. After removal of 4 bases from V and 0 bases from J, the junction contained 8 bases not matched to a gene. Germline CDR1 and CDR2: SGDLS and YYNGEE. The CDR3 coding sequence is TGTGCCAGCAGCCCAGGGGGGACAGGGCGCTCTGGAAACACCATATATTTT. This codes for CASSPGGTGRSGNTIYF.

This clone turned up a few times. The genes are TRBV7-9 and TRBJ1-6; TRBD1 matches at 9 bases. The CDR3 extends over 16 amino acids. The germline V gene has CDR1 SEHNR and CDR2 FQNEAQ (reference sequence). V lost 5 bases to trimming and J lost 6 bases; unmatched junction nucleotides: 8. The CDR3 bases are TGTGCCAGCAGCAGCGAGTCGGGACAGGGTAATTCACCCCTCCACTTT. It translates to CASSSESGQGNSPLHF. Filled out from reference TRBV7-9 and TRBJ1-6, the complete variable domain reads DTGVSQNPRHKITKRGQNVTFRCDPISEHNRLYWYRQTLGQGPEFLTYFQNEAQLEKSRLLSDRFSAERPKGSFSTLEIQRTEQGDSAMYLCASSSESGQGNSPLHFGNGTRLTVT.

V gene TRBV7-2 combines with J gene TRBJ1-2; 9 nucleotides line up with TRBD1. The CDR3 length is 13 residues. The germline CDR1 and CDR2 sequences are SGHTA and FQGNSA. V shed 5 bases and J 7 bases; nucleotides not matched to a gene: 5. The CDR3 DNA follows: TGTGCCAGCAGCGCCGGGACAGGGCTTGGCTACACCTTC. Protein: CASSAGTGLGYTF.